These T cell receptor beta chains were read from a single sample in a study of blood T cell repertoires in COVID-19. Profiled with immunoSEQ multiplex PCR; TCRdb holds only in-frame clones, not every one. The data hold 230,000 or so clones, with about nine tenths observed a single time. Material for sequencing was PBMCs or T cells enriched from blood (not recorded which). The receptors were gathered from a middle-aged woman with acute COVID-19. Both conserved end residues are part of each CDR3. D genes are given only for firm matches.

d_call | j_call | cdr3_length | v_call | cdr3_nt | cdr3_aa
. | TRBJ1-5 | 14 | TRBV11-3 | TGTGCCAGCAGCTTACAGGGGTCTAATCAGCCCCAGCATTTT | CASSLQGSNQPQHF
. | TRBJ2-2 | 14 | TRBV29-1 | TGCAGCGTTGGCATCGGGGGATACACCGGGGAGCTGTTTTTT | CSVGIGGYTGELFF
TRBD1 | TRBJ1-2 | 14 | TRBV2 | TGTGCCAGCAGTGAGGGGGACAGGGTCTATGGCTACACCTTC | CASSEGDRVYGYTF
. | TRBJ2-1 | 18 | TRBV2 | TGTGCCAGCACACCGAGCCCCTACGCAGGGGTAAAGTACAATGAGCAGTTCTTC | CASTPSPYAGVKYNEQFF
TRBD1 | TRBJ2-3 | 16 | TRBV7-6 | TGTGCCAGCAGCCCAAACCCAGGGGGCAGGGCAGATACGCAGTATTTT | CASSPNPGGRADTQYF
. | TRBJ1-1 | 15 | TRBV15 | TGTGCCACCAGCAGAGATCAGGGTTGGGGCGCTGAAGCTTTCTTT | CATSRDQGWGAEAFF
TRBD1 | TRBJ1-6 | 17 | TRBV27 | TGTGCCAGCAGTTTATCATGGGACAGACCCCTTAATTCACCCCTCCACTTT | CASSLSWDRPLNSPLHF
TRBD1 | TRBJ1-2 | 12 | TRBV19 | TGTGCCAGTAGTGACAGGGGGCATGTCTACACCTTC | CASSDRGHVYTF
TRBD2 | TRBJ2-1 | 15 | TRBV19 | TGTGCCAGTAGTAAACTAGCGGGAGTTGGGATTGAGCAGTTCTTC | CASSKLAGVGIEQFF
TRBD2 | TRBJ2-3 | 12 | TRBV29-1 | TGCAGCGTTGGACTAGCTATGGATACGCAGTATTTT | CSVGLAMDTQYF